These 21 T cell receptor beta chains came from one sample sequenced in a study of low-dose radiotherapy and immunotherapy resistance in tumors. Time point meaning: after trial treatment. As for treatment: LDRT plus nivolumab, ipilimumab, low-dose cyclophosphamide and aspirin (RACIN trial). Both TCRalpha and TCRbeta chains were reverse transcribed with V-gene-specific primers. A constant-region primer paired with the V-primer adapter amplified TCRs over about 18 PCR cycles. TCRdb fed the reads into MiXCR, producing one record per CDR3 protein. The sample yields 40,000 or so distinct CDR3 sequences, under 25% seen once. Sequencing was performed on PBMCs, taken after low-dose radiotherapy plus immunotherapy. These receptors all come from a female donor with ovarian cancer.

This chain links TRBV20-1 with TRBJ2-1; 12 nucleotides match TRBD2. V trimming: 6 bases; J trimming: 2 bases; junction bases outside the gene matches: 8. In germline, CDR1 is DFQATT, CDR2 SNEGSKA (reference sequence). The CDR3 sequence is 16 residues long. CDR3 loop: CSAGSSGGGTYNEQFF. The CDR3 nucleotides read TGCAGTGCCGGTTCTAGCGGGGGGGGAACCTACAATGAGCAGTTCTTC.

This clonotype occurred many times. The gene calls are TRBV5-4 and TRBJ2-1; perhaps TRBD1 as D (8 bases). V lost 5 bases to trimming and J lost 0 bases, with 18 bases between them. The CDR3 totals 17 residues. Germline values: CDR1 SGHNT, CDR2 YYREEE (reference sequence). The CDR3 is CASSWGGTGGSYNEQFF. The CDR3 nucleotides read TGTGCCAGCAGTTGGGGGGGTACAGGGGGCTCCTACAATGAGCAGTTCTTC.

The table lists this clonotype with many counts. The gene calls are TRBV10-3 and TRBJ1-1; weak D call: TRBD1 (5 bases). The V and J ends lost 6 bases and 1 base respectively, with 9 bases between them. CDR3 length: 13 amino acids. CDR1 is ENHRY, CDR2 SYGVKD, per germline. CDR3 coding DNA: TGTGCCATCAGCGGGACGGGGAACACTGAAGCTTTCTTT. Translating it yields CAISGTGNTEAFF.

This clonotype was counted at least ten times. This sequence joins TRBV4-1 and TRBJ2-5; D remains ambiguous. The germline V gene encodes CDR1 MGHRA and CDR2 YSYEKL. This CDR3 comprises 14 residues. With 8 bases removed from V and 2 bases from J, the gap between germline ends came to 15 bases. In nucleotides, the CDR3 is TGCGCCAGCGGCAGCGTAGGGTCACAAGAGACCCAGTACTTC. Amino acid sequence: CASGSVGSQETQYF.

The chain recombines TRBV25-1 with TRBJ1-5, with D possibly being TRBD1 (5 bases). The CDR3 covers 12 residues. The V gene lost 9 bases and the J gene lost 13 bases, with 19 bases spanning the gap. Per germline, CDR1 MGHDK and CDR2 SYGVNS. CDR3 DNA sequence: TGTGCCAGAGGGGACCGACGGAGCCTACAGCATTTT. Protein: CARGDRRSLQHF.

This clonotype was counted many times. The rearrangement joins TRBV6-5 to TRBJ2-1; 7 bases fit TRBD2. The CDR3 has 15 residues. V was pared by 4 bases and J by 4 bases, with 7 bases of the junction left unmatched. The germline V gene encodes CDR1 MNHEY and CDR2 SVGAGI. The CDR3 loop reads CASSLGDYQYNEQFF. DNA of the CDR3: TGTGCCAGCAGTTTGGGGGACTACCAATACAATGAGCAGTTCTTC.

This clonotype showed up many times. This chain uses TRBV12-3 or TRBV12-4 with TRBJ2-4, with 7 bases fitting TRBD2. The ends lost 7 bases at V and 6 bases at J; junction bases unmatched: 12. The CDR3 extends over 15 amino acids. CDR3 sequence: CASTFIGGGTNIQYF. In nucleotides, the CDR3 is TGTGCCAGCACCTTCATTGGGGGAGGGACAAACATTCAGTACTTC.

This clonotype turned up a few times. This sequence joins TRBV11-2 and TRBJ2-2, with 9 bases lining up with TRBD2. Trimming removed 3 bases from V and 4 bases from J; junction bases left unmatched: 6. Germline V gene lookup returns CDR1 SGHAT and CDR2 FQNNGV. The CDR3 is 16 residues long. The CDR3 loop reads CASSLFSGGLTGELFF. The DNA for the CDR3 is TGTGCCAGCAGCTTGTTTAGCGGGGGTCTCACCGGGGAGCTGTTTTTT.

The rearrangement joins TRBV27 to TRBJ2-2; perhaps TRBD2 as D (6 bases). V lost 6 bases and J 1 base, leaving 12 bases between the germline ends. There are 15 residues in the CDR3. Germline CDR1 reads MNHEY; CDR2 reads SMNVEV (reference sequence). The CDR3 DNA reads TGTGCCAGCAGCCCACGGAGGGTGAACACCGGGGAGCTGTTTTTT. It yields the protein CASSPRRVNTGELFF.

At least ten counts were recorded for this clonotype. The V call is TRBV12-3 or TRBV12-4, the J call TRBJ2-2, with D unclear. V lost 6 bases and J 0 bases, leaving 11 bases between the germline ends. The CDR3 totals 15 residues. In DNA form, the CDR3 reads TGTGCCAGCAGCCGCCCGGTTTCGAACACCGGGGAGCTGTTTTTT. Residues: CASSRPVSNTGELFF.

The chain couples TRBV4-1 to TRBJ2-3; the D is unclear. CDR1 and CDR2 (germline): MGHRA, YSYEKL. Between the trimmed V and J ends, which lost 0 bases and 0 bases, there was a span of 10 bases. There are 16 residues in the CDR3. CDR3 protein: CASSQDPYPSTDTQYF. For the CDR3, the DNA is TGCGCCAGCAGCCAAGACCCCTACCCCAGCACAGATACGCAGTATTTT.

The chain is built from TRBV19 and TRBJ2-1; D may be TRBD1 (5 bases). This CDR3 is 14 amino acids long. The germline V gene encodes CDR1 LNHDA and CDR2 SQIVND (reference sequence). Trimming pared 8 bases from V and 8 bases from J, leaving 19 bases between. CDR3 nucleotides: TGTGCCAGTGGCTTGGGGCGCAGACGAGATGAGCAGTTCTTC. Its protein is CASGLGRRRDEQFF.

In this sample, this clonotype turned up many times. The chain is built from TRBV9 and TRBJ2-2; D call uncertain. This CDR3 comprises 12 residues. Trimming took 0 bases from V and 5 from J, leaving 2 bases between them. In germline, CDR1 is SGDLS, CDR2 YYNGEE. This CDR3 is CASSVATGELFF. Written as DNA, the CDR3 is TGTGCCAGCAGCGTAGCGACCGGGGAGCTGTTTTTT.

This clonotype has ten or more counts. V gene TRBV5-4 combines with J gene TRBJ2-1; D may correspond to TRBD1 or TRBD2 (5 bases each). CDR3 length: 15 residues. Germline-derived CDR1 and CDR2 are SGHNT and YYREEE (reference sequence). Trimming removed 2 bases from V and 8 bases from J, with 17 bases in between. The CDR3 DNA reads as TGTGCCAGCAGCTTAGGGGACCTCCACCTCGATGAGCAGTTCTTC. Translation gives CASSLGDLHLDEQFF. Full variable domain (remainder filled in from reference TRBV5-4 and TRBJ2-1): ETGVTQSPTHLIKTRGQQVTLRCSSQSGHNTVSWYQQALGQGPQFIFQYYREEENGRGNFPPRFSGLQFPNYSSELNVNALELDDSALYLCASSLGDLHLDEQFFGPGTRLTVL.

This CDR3 is CASSQRFGTGSSEQFF. The DNA for the CDR3 is TGTGCCAGCAGCCAAAGGTTCGGGACAGGGAGTTCTGAGCAGTTCTTC. The rearrangement joins TRBV3-1 to TRBJ2-1; 9 bases line up with TRBD1. The germline gives CDR1 LGHDT, CDR2 YNNKEL (reference sequence). CDR3 length: 16 amino acids. J gave up 9 bases and V 2 bases, and 11 bases lay outside the gene matches.

With respect to this clonotype: This likely stems from a read error, as it lies one base from a far larger clone. The genes are TRBV9 and TRBJ2-7, with D perhaps TRBD2 (5 bases). The CDR3 totals 12 residues. Germline V CDR1 and CDR2: SGDLS, YYNGEE. Trimming pared 3 bases from V and 4 bases from J, leaving 8 bases between. CDR3 sequence reads: CASSAGRYEQYF. Written as DNA, the CDR3 is TGTGCCAGCAGCGCGGGGAGATACGAGCAGTACTTC.

The V gene is TRBV3-1, the J gene TRBJ1-4; TRBD1 matches 8 bases. V shed 3 bases, J shed 6 bases, and the junction held 9 bases outside the gene matches. This CDR3 comprises 16 residues. Germline CDR1 reads LGHDT; CDR2 reads YNNKEL (reference sequence). CDR3 sequence (DNA): TGTGCCAGCAGCCATTCACGCCAGGGGGCATATGAAAAACTGTTTTTT. It translates to CASSHSRQGAYEKLFF.

This clonotype was seen many times. V usage is TRBV11-2 and J usage is TRBJ2-1, with D perhaps matching TRBD1 or TRBD2 (6 bases each). V was cut by 5 bases and J by 3 bases, with 14 bases left in between. The germline gives CDR1 SGHAT, CDR2 FQNNGV. The CDR3 has 15 residues. CDR3 protein: CASSDPEGGYNEQFF. The CDR3 DNA reads TGTGCCAGCAGCGACCCCGAGGGGGGCTACAATGAGCAGTTCTTC.

This clonotype has ten or more counts. The chain carries TRBV5-1 and TRBJ1-1; D may be TRBD1 (5 bases). Germline CDR1 and CDR2: SGHRS and YFSETQ. The CDR3 sequence is 15 residues long. Between the trimmed V and J ends, which lost 0 bases and 1 base, there was a span of 10 bases. CDR3 nucleotides: TGCGCCAGCAGCTTGGTGAGTGGACAGAACACTGAAGCTTTCTTT. Protein: CASSLVSGQNTEAFF. Supplemented by reference TRBV5-1 and TRBJ1-1, the full variable domain reads KAGVTQTPRYLIKTRGQQVTLSCSPISGHRSVSWYQQTPGQGLQFLFEYFSETQRNKGNFPGRFSGRQFSNSRSEMNVSTLELGDSALYLCASSLVSGQNTEAFFGQGTRLTVV.

This clonotype came up many times. The V call is TRBV28, the J call TRBJ2-7; tentatively, D is TRBD2 (5 bases). Germline V gene lookup returns CDR1 MDHEN and CDR2 SYDVKM. V lost 4 bases and J lost 3, with 19 bases in between. The CDR3 runs to 16 residues. The CDR3 is CASSSLAGNYFYEQYF. CDR3 bases: TGTGCCAGCAGTTCCTTGGCCGGGAACTACTTCTACGAGCAGTACTTC.

This clonotype was seen more than once but under ten times. The rearrangement links TRBV5-5 to TRBJ1-5, with D perhaps matching TRBD1 (6 bases). Germline V lookup: CDR1 SGHKS, CDR2 YYEKEE (reference sequence). The CDR3 runs 15 residues. V was cut by 2 bases and J by 2 bases, with 11 bases left in between. Here the CDR3 reads CASSLQGGGNQPQHF. CDR3 nucleotides: TGTGCCAGCAGCTTACAGGGCGGGGGCAATCAGCCCCAGCATTTT.